The rows below give T cell receptor beta chains drawn from one sample of a study of T cell responses to AZD1222 COVID-19 vaccine. Using immunoSEQ multiplex PCR, the repertoire was profiled, and TCRdb retains in-frame clones only, with some absent. The table has 72,000 or so clones, 80% to 90% seen once. The sample consisted of peripheral blood, taken 28 days after the second AZD1222 dose. These receptors all come from an adult who received the AZD1222 COVID-19 vaccine. Each CDR3 is given with its conserved first and last residue. D genes are given only for firm matches. Only part of the rows carry a size: once, few, many, or a class if the clone is expanded.

TRBV5-1	-	once	TRBJ2-6	CASSLGESGANVLTF	TGCGCCAGCAGCTTGGGTGAAAGTGGGGCCAACGTCCTGACTTTC
TRBV28	-	-	TRBJ1-2	CASVEWREGNYGYTF	TGTGCCAGCGTGGAATGGAGGGAAGGTAACTATGGCTACACCTTC
TRBV9	-	-	TRBJ1-2	CASSVGTANYGYTF	TGTGCCAGCAGCGTAGGGACAGCCAACTATGGCTACACCTTC
TRBV18	TRBD2	-	TRBJ2-1	CASSPPGLAGGSEQFF	TGTGCCAGCTCACCACCTGGACTAGCGGGAGGGAGTGAGCAGTTCTTC
TRBV6-5	-	-	TRBJ1-5	CASSRVNQPQHF	TGTGCCAGCAGTCGAGTGAATCAGCCCCAGCATTTT
TRBV19	-	-	TRBJ2-2	CATRERLNTGELFF	TGTGCCACCCGGGAGAGGCTGAACACCGGGGAGCTGTTTTTT
TRBV5-1	TRBD1	-	TRBJ2-7	CASSPSQGGAYEQYF	TGCGCCAGCAGCCCATCACAGGGGGGCGCCTACGAGCAGTACTTC
TRBV5-4	-	-	TRBJ2-3	CASSLGKSTDTQYF	TGTGCCAGCAGCTTGGGCAAGTCCACGGATACGCAGTATTTT
TRBV4-1	TRBD2	-	TRBJ2-7	CASSQVAGETSEQYF	TGCGCCAGCAGCCAAGTAGCGGGAGAAACGTCCGAGCAGTACTTC
TRBV9	-	-	TRBJ2-7	CASSVGLPLAEQYF	TGTGCCAGCAGCGTCGGTCTTCCCTTGGCTGAGCAGTACTTC
TRBV12-3/TRBV12-4	-	-	TRBJ2-2	CASSFRPTGELFF	TGTGCCAGCAGTTTCCGCCCCACCGGGGAGCTGTTTTTT
TRBV6-5	-	-	TRBJ1-6	CASTPRGGGSPLHF	TGTGCCAGCACTCCTAGGGGGGGCGGATCACCCCTCCACTTT
TRBV12-5	-	-	TRBJ2-3	CASGSQGLSTDTQYF	TGTGCTAGTGGTTCACAGGGACTCAGCACAGATACGCAGTATTTT
TRBV27	-	-	TRBJ1-5	CASSPLQGLNQPQHF	TGTGCCAGCAGTCCCCTACAGGGACTAAATCAGCCCCAGCATTTT
TRBV12-3/TRBV12-4	-	once	TRBJ2-1	CASTPRGQSEQFF	TGTGCCAGCACCCCCCGGGGACAAAGTGAGCAGTTCTTC
TRBV28	-	-	TRBJ2-2	CASSFTGGQRIPTRTGELFF	TGTGCCAGCAGTTTCACCGGGGGACAGCGAATACCCACTCGCACCGGGGAGCTGTTTTTT
TRBV5-1	TRBD1	-	TRBJ2-1	CASSLENRGVNEQFF	TGCGCCAGCAGCTTGGAAAACAGGGGGGTAAATGAGCAGTTCTTC
TRBV4-1	-	once	TRBJ1-3	CASSQVGSRGNTIYF	TGCGCCAGCAGCCAAGTTGGGTCGCGGGGGAACACCATATATTTT
TRBV4-3	TRBD2	-	TRBJ2-2	CASSQEASWGLTGELFF	TGCGCCAGCAGCCAAGAAGCGTCTTGGGGACTAACCGGGGAGCTGTTTTTT
TRBV7-9	-	-	TRBJ1-4	CASSFNGASNEKLFF	TGTGCCAGCAGCTTCAACGGGGCCTCTAATGAAAAACTGTTTTTT
TRBV19	-	-	TRBJ2-7	CASTPGSFYEQYF	TGTGCCAGTACTCCCGGGAGCTTCTACGAGCAGTACTTC
TRBV30	-	-	TRBJ2-2	CAWSLTSGELFF	TGTGCCTGGAGTCTTACTTCTGGGGAGCTGTTTTTT
TRBV12-5	-	-	TRBJ1-3	CASGLRKEIAGNTIYF	TGTGCTAGTGGTTTGAGGAAGGAGATAGCTGGAAACACCATATATTTT
TRBV27	-	-	TRBJ1-2	CASSLSGRVGGPNNYGYTF	TGTGCCAGCAGTTTATCGGGTCGAGTAGGGGGTCCCAATAACTATGGCTACACCTTC
TRBV27	TRBD1	-	TRBJ2-6	CASSWGRGTSGANVLTF	TGTGCCAGCAGTTGGGGCAGGGGGACCTCTGGGGCCAACGTCCTGACTTTC
TRBV3-1/TRBV3-2	-	once	TRBJ1-2	CASSLPSGANGYTF	TGTGCCAGCAGCCTGCCGTCGGGGGCCAATGGCTACACCTTC
TRBV6-4	TRBD1	-	TRBJ1-1	CASRPGQENTEAFF	TGTGCCAGCCGGCCGGGACAGGAGAACACTGAAGCTTTCTTT
TRBV10-3	TRBD2	once	TRBJ2-2	CAIMAGLAGGDTGELFF	TGTGCCATCATGGCCGGACTAGCGGGAGGGGACACCGGGGAGCTGTTTTTT
TRBV9	-	once	TRBJ2-6	CASSPRSFGANVLTF	TGTGCCAGCAGCCCCCGGAGTTTTGGGGCCAACGTCCTGACTTTC
TRBV19	-	-	TRBJ1-5	CASSFRSDSNQPQHF	TGTGCCAGTAGCTTCAGGTCAGATAGCAATCAGCCCCAGCATTTT
TRBV2	-	once	TRBJ1-2	CASRGRQASYYGYTF	TGTGCCAGCAGGGGACGACAGGCATCCTATTATGGCTACACCTTC
TRBV4-1	TRBD1	-	TRBJ1-4	CASSQSPGGEKLFF	TGCGCCAGCAGCCAATCCCCAGGGGGTGAAAAACTGTTTTTT
TRBV9	TRBD1	-	TRBJ2-7	CASSAGQLRYEQYF	TGTGCCAGCAGCGCGGGACAGCTACGCTACGAGCAGTACTTC
TRBV25-1	-	few	TRBJ2-1	CASSEPRTQFPEQFF	TGTGCCAGCAGTGAACCCCGCACCCAGTTTCCTGAGCAGTTCTTC
TRBV5-4	-	-	TRBJ1-1	CASSGGRMNTEAFF	TGTGCCAGCAGCGGGGGACGTATGAACACTGAAGCTTTCTTT
TRBV20-1	-	-	TRBJ1-1	CSASRPGAMNTEAFF	TGCAGTGCTAGTCGCCCAGGAGCCATGAACACTGAAGCTTTCTTT
TRBV19	-	-	TRBJ1-3	CAARPDQGDRTSGNTIYF	TGTGCCGCCCGCCCCGATCAAGGTGACAGGACCTCTGGAAACACCATATATTTT
TRBV12-3/TRBV12-4	TRBD1	-	TRBJ2-5	CASSFSGGETQYF	TGTGCCAGCAGTTTCTCAGGGGGAGAGACCCAGTACTTC